This T cell receptor beta chain originates from a study of blood T cells in healthy people across ages (dated by TCRdb to between 2014 and 2017). For the wider study: In model experiments, template switching captured about one uniquely barcoded TCR beta cDNA molecule for every two T cells. To track age-related changes in TCR beta repertoire diversity, the study relied on deep sequencing normalized with unique cDNA molecular identifiers. Donors were grouped into four age groups: young (average approximately 15 years), middle-aged (approximately 41), aged (62) and long-lived (approximately 82). Donors of different ages were randomly distributed across sequencing lanes to avoid experimental bias. The study analyzed two additional independent replicas of 1 million unique cDNA reads from the same blood draw for two donors, one aged 18 to 30 and one aged 80 or older.

V lost 6 bases and J lost 4 bases; the stretch between them is 15 bases long. Sequences LNHDA (CDR1) and SQIVND (CDR2) are obtained from the germline V gene (reference sequence). Reading from cysteine to phenylalanine, the CDR3 counts 15 amino acids. The entry retains the CDR3 DNA only, 45 bases that are in frame from base 1. Paper-wide results and their limitations: There was a strong correlation between observed TCR beta diversity and the percentage of naive T cells measured by flow cytometry. As age increased, observed TCR beta diversity per million T cells dropped in a roughly linear way, and a significant reduction was already evident by age 40. Since profiling was done on bulk unsorted PBMCs, naive and antigen-experienced compartments could not be conclusively compared. Estimates of total diversity based on one million sequenced T cells were considered lower bounds and underestimates. Because donor CMV infection status was unknown, age-related changes in expanded clonotypes were potentially confounded. Compared with the aged group, the long-lived group had more naive CD4+ T cells, fewer expanded clones and increased TCR diversity, suggesting age selection.

Of note for this clonotype: Its antigen has not been determined. No much larger clonotype is one base removed from it; base qualities were not supplied.

The 39 donors, aged roughly 6 to 100 years, were systemically healthy Caucasian individuals from Russia. About 9.6 milliliters of peripheral blood were collected from each donor into EDTA-treated Vacutainer tubes. Ficoll-Paque density-gradient centrifugation was used to isolate PBMCs, with at least 6.5 million per sample. Trizol reagent was used to extract total RNA from PBMCs, with at least 5 micrograms per sample. Naive CD45RAhigh/CD27high T cell percentages were measured by flow cytometry on a PBMC aliquot from every donor. The library relied on 5' RACE. TCRdb shows the sequencer as Illumina HiSeq 2500. A second PCR of about 7 to 12 cycles was performed with a sample-barcoded 5' primer and a J-beta primer mix. A unique molecular identifier was introduced onto each TCR beta cDNA molecule by a template-switch 5' adaptor carrying 12 random nucleotides. At least 2.5 million CDR3-containing paired-end reads were obtained from each sample. First-strand cDNA synthesis was performed from all RNA using the Mint cDNA synthesis kit, with priming by a TRBC-specific oligonucleotide. Following uracil-DNA glycosylase treatment, all cDNA underwent a first 18-cycle PCR with the universal primers M1SS and BC2_uni_R. Turning to the authors' computational methods: Each sample was normalized by randomly selecting 1 million high-quality reads, each carrying a distinct molecular identifier. Instead of being binned into consensus sequences, reads with shared molecular identifiers were discarded. MiTCR, set to a Q25 quality threshold and the strictest error-elimination algorithm, was used for CDR3 identification, clonotype clustering and error correction. A nonparametric unseen species model with Euler transformation was used to estimate lower-bound total TCR beta diversity. TCRdb reran the public reads through fastp at Q25 and MiXCR, keeping productive beta chains. Entries are consolidated by CDR3 protein sequence, retaining the most common genes and DNA. These V and J calls originate from TCRdb's pipeline instead of the authors' own analysis. This sample gives roughly 1,700,000 distinct CDR3 sequences in total; about 28% of them show up just once. The ten biggest clones cover around 7.7% of the sample.

The specimen sequenced was blood. The receptor chain draws on TRBV19 and TRBJ2-2; TRBD2 is possibly the D segment (5 matching bases). This TCR was sampled from a woman aged 25 to 39 in good health. The CDR3 amino acid sequence is: CASSQAEAVTGELFF. The DNA reads as follows: TGTGCCAGTAGCCAAGCGGAGGCGGTCACCGGGGAGCTGTTTTTT. With all but the CDR3 taken from the reference TRBV19 and TRBJ2-2 genes, the full variable domain is: DGGITQSPKYLFRKEGQNVTLSCEQNLNHDAMYWYRQDPGQGLRLIYYSQIVNDFQKGDIAEGYSVSREKKESFPLTVTSAQKNPTAFYLCASSQAEAVTGELFFGEGSRLTVL.